This entry describes one T cell receptor (beta chain). When the RNA was reverse transcribed, random hexamers were used with an input of roughly 0.45 to 1 ug. Via MiXCR, TCRdb re-called the immunoSEQ multiplex PCR reads, giving one row per CDR3 protein. The table shows 110,000 to 150,000 distinct CDR3 sequences, with approximately 95% occurring only once. The data were taken from a study of CD8 T cells in Susac syndrome. Germline-derived CDR1 and CDR2 are LGHDT and YNNKEL (reference sequence). There are 15 residues in the CDR3. Trimming removed 0 bases at V and 1 base at J, with 9 bases between. The chain is built from TRBV3-1 and TRBJ2-5; TRBD1 is a possible D gene (6 bases). The sequencing sample was made of CD4+ T cells from PBMCs. This clonotype originated in a human donor with Susac syndrome. In DNA form, the CDR3 reads TGTGCCAGCAGCCAAGATAACAGGGCCCAAGAGACCCAGTACTTC. Residues: CASSQDNRAQETQYF.